This TCR beta chain was obtained from a study of prognosis after radiotherapy for stage I lung cancer. About this clonotype: The antigen is undetermined.

Germline lookup yields CDR1 SGHTA and CDR2 FQGNSA. V was trimmed by 2 bases and J by 6 bases, leaving 10 bases between them. The CDR3 is 13 residues long. Points from the study as a whole: Median unique TCR clones dropped from approximately 9,600 to 7,200 after stereotactic body radiation therapy.

Amplification of TCR beta CDR3 from genomic DNA used two-round multiplex PCR. First-round PCR used primers specific to each TRBV and TRBJ gene. MiXCR, applied by TCRdb to the multiplex PCR reads, yields one record per CDR3 protein. The sample yields about 25,000 distinct CDR3 sequences, approximately 35% seen once. The sample was PBMCs, taken before or after stereotactic body radiation therapy (not recorded which). The TCR originated in a donor older than 45 with non-small cell lung cancer. This sequence joins TRBV7-2 and TRBJ1-2; D not resolved. This CDR3 reads CASSLSPSHGYTF. The CDR3 nucleotides read TGTGCCAGCAGCTTAAGTCCATCCCATGGCTACACCTTC.